The rows below give T cell receptor beta chains drawn from one sample of a study of radiotherapy plus CTLA-4 blockade in lung cancer. The protocol was immunoSEQ multiplex PCR, while the TCRdb copy is restricted to in-frame clones and leaves out a portion. The data contain some 78,000 clones, more than 75% of them singletons. The material was peripheral blood, obtained from a patient treated with radiotherapy plus ipilimumab. The receptors were gathered from a human donor with non-small cell lung cancer who had a partial response to radiotherapy plus ipilimumab. The CDR3 runs from the conserved cysteine through the conserved F or W. D genes are given only for firm matches. The size of a clone is reported for some rows only, either as once, few or many, or as a class for expanded clones.

cdr3_nt: TGTGCCAGCAGTTTGGGTTTTAGCAGCGAGCAGTACTTC
cdr3_aa: CASSLGFSSEQYF
j_call: TRBJ2-7
v_call: TRBV27
clone_size: .
cdr3_length: 13
d_call: .

cdr3_nt: TGTGCCAGCAGCGAAGGAGGGAGCAATCAGCCCCAGCATTTT
cdr3_aa: CASSEGGSNQPQHF
j_call: TRBJ1-5
v_call: TRBV6-1
clone_size: .
cdr3_length: 14
d_call: .

cdr3_nt: TGTGCCAGCAGCGTACAGGGGGCGAGGACTGAAGCTTTCTTT
cdr3_aa: CASSVQGARTEAFF
j_call: TRBJ1-1
v_call: TRBV7-9
clone_size: .
cdr3_length: 14
d_call: TRBD1

cdr3_nt: TGTGCCAGCACCAGGAACACTGAAGCTTTCTTT
cdr3_aa: CASTRNTEAFF
j_call: TRBJ1-1
v_call: TRBV19
clone_size: .
cdr3_length: 11
d_call: .

cdr3_nt: TGTGCCAGCAGTCAGGTACACTCCTACAATGAGCAGTTCTTC
cdr3_aa: CASSQVHSYNEQFF
j_call: TRBJ2-1
v_call: TRBV28
clone_size: .
cdr3_length: 14
d_call: .

cdr3_nt: TGTGCCAGCAGCCAAACAGGGGAAACCGGGGAGCTGTTTTTT
cdr3_aa: CASSQTGETGELFF
j_call: TRBJ2-2
v_call: TRBV11-3
clone_size: .
cdr3_length: 14
d_call: TRBD1

cdr3_nt: TGTGCCAGCAGCCCACGGACTAGCGCCGGCACAGATACGCAGTATTTT
cdr3_aa: CASSPRTSAGTDTQYF
j_call: TRBJ2-3
v_call: TRBV7-9
clone_size: .
cdr3_length: 16
d_call: TRBD2

cdr3_nt: TGTGCCAGCAGTTCCGGACTAGCTAATGAGCAGTTCTTC
cdr3_aa: CASSSGLANEQFF
j_call: TRBJ2-1
v_call: TRBV28
clone_size: .
cdr3_length: 13
d_call: TRBD2

cdr3_nt: TGTGCCAGCAGTTCCGGGACAGGCGTTCAGCCCCAGCATTTT
cdr3_aa: CASSSGTGVQPQHF
j_call: TRBJ1-5
v_call: TRBV28
clone_size: .
cdr3_length: 14
d_call: TRBD1

cdr3_nt: TGCGCCAGCAGCCGACCTAGAGCGGGAGGGCCCCAGGATGAGCAGTTCTTC
cdr3_aa: CASSRPRAGGPQDEQFF
j_call: TRBJ2-1
v_call: TRBV4-1
clone_size: once
cdr3_length: 17
d_call: TRBD2

cdr3_nt: TGTGCCAGTAGGGAGGGACCGCCACCCTCCTACGAGCAGTACTTC
cdr3_aa: CASREGPPPSYEQYF
j_call: TRBJ2-7
v_call: TRBV19
clone_size: .
cdr3_length: 15
d_call: .

cdr3_nt: TGTGCCAGCAGTTTAAAGGGGGCTTGGACTGAAGCTTTCTTT
cdr3_aa: CASSLKGAWTEAFF
j_call: TRBJ1-1
v_call: TRBV28
clone_size: .
cdr3_length: 14
d_call: TRBD1

cdr3_nt: TGTGCTAGCAGCCGGGGACTAGCGGGACCCCAAGAGACCCAGTACTTC
cdr3_aa: CASSRGLAGPQETQYF
j_call: TRBJ2-5
v_call: TRBV7-7
clone_size: once
cdr3_length: 16
d_call: TRBD2

cdr3_nt: TGTGCCAGCAGCGCGGGGAAGCAGGGGACCCAGTACTTC
cdr3_aa: CASSAGKQGTQYF
j_call: TRBJ2-5
v_call: TRBV7-9
clone_size: .
cdr3_length: 13
d_call: .

cdr3_nt: TGTGCCAGCAGTTTAATGTGGGGAGCGAATGGGAATGAGCAGTTCTTC
cdr3_aa: CASSLMWGANGNEQFF
j_call: TRBJ2-1
v_call: TRBV7-9
clone_size: .
cdr3_length: 16
d_call: .

cdr3_nt: TGTGCCAGCTCACCCCCGGGACAGAGATCCTACACCGGGGAGCTGTTTTTT
cdr3_aa: CASSPPGQRSYTGELFF
j_call: TRBJ2-2
v_call: TRBV18
clone_size: .
cdr3_length: 17
d_call: TRBD1

cdr3_nt: TGTGCCAGCAGCGTAGCGGGGGGGGGCACCGGGGAGCTGTTTTTT
cdr3_aa: CASSVAGGGTGELFF
j_call: TRBJ2-2
v_call: TRBV9
clone_size: .
cdr3_length: 15
d_call: TRBD2

cdr3_nt: TGTGCCAGTAGTATAGGTGGCGGGAGGAGCTCCTACAATGAGCAGTTCTTC
cdr3_aa: CASSIGGGRSSYNEQFF
j_call: TRBJ2-1
v_call: TRBV19
clone_size: .
cdr3_length: 17
d_call: TRBD2

cdr3_nt: TGTGCCAGCAGCTTTGGACAGGGTGAATCACCCCTCCACTTT
cdr3_aa: CASSFGQGESPLHF
j_call: TRBJ1-6
v_call: TRBV5-4
clone_size: .
cdr3_length: 14
d_call: TRBD1

cdr3_nt: TGTGCCAGCACCCAACTACAGGGGGCTGGAGGCTACACCTTC
cdr3_aa: CASTQLQGAGGYTF
j_call: TRBJ1-2
v_call: TRBV7-2
clone_size: .
cdr3_length: 14
d_call: TRBD1

cdr3_nt: TGTGCCAGCAGTTACGGTGGACAGGGGACCTACGAGCAGTACTTC
cdr3_aa: CASSYGGQGTYEQYF
j_call: TRBJ2-7
v_call: TRBV6-5
clone_size: .
cdr3_length: 15
d_call: TRBD1

cdr3_nt: TGCGCCAGCAGCCCTAGGCTAGCGACCTACAATGAGCAGTTCTTC
cdr3_aa: CASSPRLATYNEQFF
j_call: TRBJ2-1
v_call: TRBV5-1
clone_size: .
cdr3_length: 15
d_call: .

cdr3_nt: TGTGCCAGCTCACCTACAGGGGCGAGTAATGAAAAACTGTTTTTT
cdr3_aa: CASSPTGASNEKLFF
j_call: TRBJ1-4
v_call: TRBV18
clone_size: .
cdr3_length: 15
d_call: TRBD1

cdr3_nt: TGTGCCAGCAGTCCGAAGGGGATGGGAAATTCACCCCTCCACTTT
cdr3_aa: CASSPKGMGNSPLHF
j_call: TRBJ1-6
v_call: TRBV6-5
clone_size: .
cdr3_length: 15
d_call: .

cdr3_nt: TGTGCCAGCAGACATTCGGGGGGAGAGCAGTACTTC
cdr3_aa: CASRHSGGEQYF
j_call: TRBJ2-7
v_call: TRBV27
clone_size: once
cdr3_length: 12
d_call: TRBD2

cdr3_nt: TGTGCCAGCAGCTTAACGAATCAGGGTTTTGGCACTGAAGCTTTCTTT
cdr3_aa: CASSLTNQGFGTEAFF
j_call: TRBJ1-1
v_call: TRBV7-2
clone_size: .
cdr3_length: 16
d_call: .

cdr3_nt: TGTGCCAGCAGCGTAAGCGCAGTAAGCACAGATACGCAGTATTTT
cdr3_aa: CASSVSAVSTDTQYF
j_call: TRBJ2-3
v_call: TRBV9
clone_size: once
cdr3_length: 15
d_call: .

cdr3_nt: TGTGCCAGCAGTGAATTGTCGGGTAATGAGCAGTTCTTC
cdr3_aa: CASSELSGNEQFF
j_call: TRBJ2-1
v_call: TRBV6-1
clone_size: .
cdr3_length: 13
d_call: .

cdr3_nt: TGCGCCAGCAGCCAGGGGACAGGGCGTACTGAAGCTTTCTTT
cdr3_aa: CASSQGTGRTEAFF
j_call: TRBJ1-1
v_call: TRBV5-1
clone_size: .
cdr3_length: 14
d_call: TRBD1

cdr3_nt: TGTGCCAGCAGCTTGGCCCCGGCAGGGGCTAATGAAAAACTGTTTTTT
cdr3_aa: CASSLAPAGANEKLFF
j_call: TRBJ1-4
v_call: TRBV5-4
clone_size: few
cdr3_length: 16
d_call: .

cdr3_nt: TGTGCCAGCAGCGGGAGGGCCCTATACGAGCAGTACTTC
cdr3_aa: CASSGRALYEQYF
j_call: TRBJ2-7
v_call: TRBV5-7
clone_size: .
cdr3_length: 13
d_call: TRBD2

cdr3_nt: TGTGCCAGCAGTTACGGCGGACAGGGATATGGCTACACCTTC
cdr3_aa: CASSYGGQGYGYTF
j_call: TRBJ1-2
v_call: TRBV6-5
clone_size: .
cdr3_length: 14
d_call: TRBD1

cdr3_nt: TGTGCCAGCAGTAAAGGACAGGGGAACACTGAAGCTTTCTTT
cdr3_aa: CASSKGQGNTEAFF
j_call: TRBJ1-1
v_call: TRBV28
clone_size: .
cdr3_length: 14
d_call: TRBD1

cdr3_nt: TGTGCCAGCAGTGGACAGTCGGATCAGCCCCAGCATTTT
cdr3_aa: CASSGQSDQPQHF
j_call: TRBJ1-5
v_call: TRBV2
clone_size: .
cdr3_length: 13
d_call: .

cdr3_nt: TGTGCCAGCAGCACAATCTACCCCTTCGAGCAGTACTTC
cdr3_aa: CASSTIYPFEQYF
j_call: TRBJ2-7
v_call: TRBV21-1
clone_size: .
cdr3_length: 13
d_call: .

cdr3_nt: TGCGCCAGCAGCCCCCTTGGTGTAGCTATGGACACCATATATTTT
cdr3_aa: CASSPLGVAMDTIYF
j_call: TRBJ1-3
v_call: TRBV4-1
clone_size: .
cdr3_length: 15
d_call: .

cdr3_nt: TGTGCCAGTTCCGGGACAGGGAGGGGGACCCAGTACTTC
cdr3_aa: CASSGTGRGTQYF
j_call: TRBJ2-5
v_call: TRBV19
clone_size: .
cdr3_length: 13
d_call: TRBD1

cdr3_nt: TGTGCCAGCAGTGCGGTAGCGGGAGAGTTTCTTAACGAGCAGTACTTC
cdr3_aa: CASSAVAGEFLNEQYF
j_call: TRBJ2-7
v_call: TRBV2
clone_size: .
cdr3_length: 16
d_call: TRBD2

cdr3_nt: TGCGCCAGCAGCCCACCGGGACAGGGGGATGAAAAACTGTTTTTT
cdr3_aa: CASSPPGQGDEKLFF
j_call: TRBJ1-4
v_call: TRBV4-1
clone_size: .
cdr3_length: 15
d_call: TRBD1

cdr3_nt: TGTGCCAGCAGCTCCGCCGGGGATCAGCCCCAGCATTTT
cdr3_aa: CASSSAGDQPQHF
j_call: TRBJ1-5
v_call: TRBV5-6
clone_size: .
cdr3_length: 13
d_call: .

cdr3_nt: TGTGCCAGCAGCTCTCCTAATGAAAAACTGTTTTTT
cdr3_aa: CASSSPNEKLFF
j_call: TRBJ1-4
v_call: TRBV5-6
clone_size: .
cdr3_length: 12
d_call: .

cdr3_nt: TGTGCCAGCAGTTTCCAGGGCTCTGGGGCCAACGTCCTGACTTTC
cdr3_aa: CASSFQGSGANVLTF
j_call: TRBJ2-6
v_call: TRBV28
clone_size: .
cdr3_length: 15
d_call: .

cdr3_nt: TGTGCCAGCCTCGGCGGCCAGGGGTATAACGTCGAAGCTTTCTTT
cdr3_aa: CASLGGQGYNVEAFF
j_call: TRBJ1-1
v_call: TRBV2
clone_size: .
cdr3_length: 15
d_call: .

cdr3_nt: TGTGCCAGCACAAAGGGACAGGGTGTTGAGGAGCAGTACTTC
cdr3_aa: CASTKGQGVEEQYF
j_call: TRBJ2-7
v_call: TRBV2
clone_size: .
cdr3_length: 14
d_call: TRBD1

cdr3_nt: TGTGCCAGCAACCACCGGGACAGGGGAAAAGTGTCCTACGAGCAGTACTTC
cdr3_aa: CASNHRDRGKVSYEQYF
j_call: TRBJ2-7
v_call: TRBV2
clone_size: .
cdr3_length: 17
d_call: TRBD1

cdr3_nt: TGTGCCATCAGTGACCCGTCGCGCACTAGCGGGTTATATGAGCAGTTCTTC
cdr3_aa: CAISDPSRTSGLYEQFF
j_call: TRBJ2-1
v_call: TRBV10-3
clone_size: .
cdr3_length: 17
d_call: TRBD2